The 31 T cell receptor beta chains below come from one sample, sequenced in a study of cytomegalovirus exposure and HLA in healthy donors. Vbeta (60) and Jbeta (13) primers were used in the PCR. Sequenced by immunoSEQ multiplex PCR; TCRdb stores in-frame clones only, minus some. The sample records some 89,000 clones, about three quarters being singletons. The sequenced sample consisted of PBMCs. The receptor set was obtained from a man between 60 and 75 years old in good health and CMV-seronegative.

The chain recombines TRBV19 with TRBJ2-5; D is unresolved. Germline CDR1 LNHDA, CDR2 SQIVND (reference sequence). Trimming left V 2 bases short and J 1 base short, with 5 bases between. The CDR3 consists of 13 residues. CDR3 nucleotide sequence: TGTGCCAGTAGTATATCCGTCCAAGAGACCCAGTACTTC. Translating it yields CASSISVQETQYF.

The chain uses TRBV28 and TRBJ2-7; possible D gene TRBD2, 5 bases. Germline V gene sequence: CDR1 MDHEN, CDR2 SYDVKM. The length of the CDR3 is 15 residues. V lost 6 bases and J 4 bases, leaving 19 bases between the germline ends. The CDR3 loop reads CASRDSGSSNYEQYF. In DNA, the CDR3 is TGTGCCAGCAGAGACTCTGGGAGCTCAAATTACGAGCAGTACTTC.

This clone showed up just a few times. The gene calls are TRBV6-5 and TRBJ1-3, with a tentative D call TRBD1 (6 bases). There are 15 residues in the CDR3. The V gene's germline CDR1 is MNHEY and CDR2 SVGAGI. V was trimmed by 5 bases and J by 2 bases, leaving 13 bases between them. CDR3 amino acids: CASSPTQGPGNTIYF. CDR3 in DNA: TGTGCCAGCAGTCCTACACAGGGACCTGGAAACACCATATATTTT.

This chain connects TRBV29-1 to TRBJ2-5, with 15 bases lining up with TRBD2. The V gene end was trimmed by 4 bases and the J gene end by 3 bases; junction bases not matched to a gene: 9. The CDR3 covers 17 residues. Germline lookup yields CDR1 SQVTM and CDR2 ANQGSEA. CDR3: CSVGGGLAGGPEETQYF. The CDR3 nucleotides are TGCAGCGTTGGGGGCGGACTAGCGGGAGGGCCTGAAGAGACCCAGTACTTC.

The genes are TRBV5-4 and TRBJ2-7; TRBD2 matches 7 bases. V shed 3 bases, J shed 3 bases, and the junction held 6 bases outside the gene matches. Germline V gene data show CDR1 as SGHNT and CDR2 as YYREEE (reference sequence). CDR3 length equals 14 residues. The CDR3 DNA reads TGTGCCAGCAGCTCCCGCGGGGGATTCTACGAGCAGTACTTC. Its protein product is CASSSRGGFYEQYF.

The J gene is TRBJ1-5, the V gene TRBV5-1; maybe TRBD1 (6 bases). The V end was cut by 0 bases, the J end by 6 bases, with 13 bases between. The CDR3 runs to 15 residues. Germline CDR1 SGHRS, CDR2 YFSETQ. In DNA, the CDR3 is TGCGCCAGCAGCTTGGCAGGGGCGGATGGTCAGCCCCAGCATTTT. Residues: CASSLAGADGQPQHF.

The V and J genes are TRBV5-1 and TRBJ2-3; no reliable D call. CDR1 and CDR2 from the germline V gene are SGHRS and YFSETQ. Trimming shortened V by 0 bases and J by 6 bases, and 14 bases separated the two germline ends. The CDR3 totals 15 residues. The CDR3 reads CASSLEARGGDTQYF. CDR3 DNA sequence: TGCGCCAGCAGCTTGGAGGCTAGAGGTGGGGATACGCAGTATTTT.

The CDR3 DNA reads TGTGCCAGCAGTGATGTGGGGACTAGAAGTAGGGAGCAGTACTTC. The encoded protein is CASSDVGTRSREQYF. The chain uses TRBV2 and TRBJ2-7; TRBD2 matches 8 bases. The V gene's germline CDR1 is SNHLY and CDR2 FYNNEI. There are 15 residues in the CDR3. V lost 3 bases and J lost 7; bases outside the gene matches: 11.

This clone was counted a few times. The J gene is TRBJ1-3, the V gene TRBV6-5; D is unresolved. The germline V gene has CDR1 MNHEY and CDR2 SVGAGI. CDR3 length equals 13 residues. V was clipped by 4 bases and J by 3 bases, with 7 bases between them. CDR3 sequence reads: CASSFPVGNTIYF. The CDR3 DNA is TGTGCCAGCAGTTTTCCAGTTGGAAACACCATATATTTT.

This clone occurred a few times. The V call is TRBV19, the J call TRBJ2-3, with 10 bases that match TRBD2. CDR1 is LNHDA, CDR2 SQIVND, per germline (reference sequence). V was pared by 5 bases and J by 5 bases, with 10 bases of the junction left unmatched. CDR3 length: 16 amino acids. The CDR3 region has the DNA TGTGCCAGTAGTTCCGCGCTAGCGGGGGTTCGAGATACGCAGTATTTT. Amino acid sequence: CASSSALAGVRDTQYF. Complete variable domain (other parts from reference TRBV19 and TRBJ2-3): DGGITQSPKYLFRKEGQNVTLSCEQNLNHDAMYWYRQDPGQGLRLIYYSQIVNDFQKGDIAEGYSVSREKKESFPLTVTSAQKNPTAFYLCASSSALAGVRDTQYFGPGTRLTVL.

V usage is TRBV29-1 and J usage is TRBJ2-1; D not resolved. Germline CDR1 reads SQVTM; CDR2 reads ANQGSEA. CDR3 length: 13 residues. The ends were cut back, 1 base at V and 8 bases at J, with 12 bases in the middle. The CDR3 bases are TGCAGCGTTGAAGGGCAGACGAGGTATGAGCAGTTCTTC. Translation gives CSVEGQTRYEQFF.

The chain recombines TRBV30 with TRBJ1-5, with 9 bases lining up with TRBD1. The CDR3 runs 15 residues. Germline values: CDR1 GTSNPN, CDR2 SVGIG (reference sequence). The V segment lost 2 bases and the J segment 6 bases; nucleotides outside the gene matches: 8. Here the CDR3 reads CAWSLGQGGGQPQHF. The CDR3 DNA follows: TGTGCCTGGAGTCTGGGACAGGGAGGGGGTCAGCCCCAGCATTTT.

The genes are TRBV9 and TRBJ2-7; 11 bases align to TRBD1. Germline CDR1 SGDLS, CDR2 YYNGEE. The CDR3 runs to 16 residues. With 4 bases clipped from V and 2 bases from J, the junction kept 8 bases outside the gene matches. The DNA of the CDR3 is TGTGCCAGCAGCTCCTCCGGGACAGGGGGTCCCTACGAGCAGTACTTC. This encodes CASSSSGTGGPYEQYF.

This chain uses TRBV6-6 with TRBJ2-2; 9 bases line up with TRBD1. Germline CDR1 reads MNHNY; CDR2 reads SVGAGI (reference sequence). The CDR3 consists of 12 residues. The CDR3 nucleotides read TGTGCGGGACAGGGCGGCACCGGGGAGCTGTTTTTT. Its translation: CAGQGGTGELFF.

This rearrangement joins TRBV7-8 to TRBJ2-1, with D possibly being TRBD2 (6 bases). This CDR3 is built from 14 residues. Germline-derived CDR1 and CDR2 are SGHVS and FQNEAQ. V lost 5 bases and J 6 bases, leaving 14 bases between the germline ends. The CDR3: CASSPRETRNEQFF. CDR3 coding DNA: TGTGCCAGCAGCCCCCGGGAGACACGCAATGAGCAGTTCTTC.

The gene calls are TRBV7-9 and TRBJ2-1, with D unclear. The V end was cut by 7 bases, the J end by 10 bases, with 20 bases between. From germline, CDR1 is SEHNR and CDR2 FQNEAQ (reference sequence). CDR3 length: 14 residues. CDR3 sequence (DNA): TGTGCCAGCACCATGGTGGCCCCACCCGCAGAGCAGTTCTTC. This gives the protein CASTMVAPPAEQFF.

The chain has TRBV15 and TRBJ2-7; a possible D gene is TRBD2 (6 bases). The CDR3 totals 15 residues. Trimming shortened V by 6 bases and J by 4 bases, and 19 bases separated the two germline ends. Germline values: CDR1 LNHNV, CDR2 YYDKDF (reference sequence). This CDR3 is CATREGSGSKYEQYF. For the CDR3, the DNA is TGTGCCACCAGGGAAGGTTCCGGGAGTAAGTACGAGCAGTACTTC.

CDR3 protein: CASTDRGGTEAFF. Written as DNA, the CDR3 is TGTGCCAGCACCGACAGGGGAGGTACTGAAGCTTTCTTT. The chain employs TRBV19 and TRBJ1-1; 8 bases fit TRBD1. The CDR3 is 13 amino acids. Germline V gives CDR1 LNHDA, CDR2 SQIVND (reference sequence). Trimming cost V 9 bases and J 5 bases; bases outside gene matches: 8.

J is TRBJ2-7 and V is TRBV11-2; 11 nucleotides line up with TRBD1. The germline V gene encodes CDR1 SGHAT and CDR2 FQNNGV. The CDR3 is 15 residues long. Germline trimming cut 3 bases from V and 3 bases from J; bases unmatched to any gene: 4. CDR3 amino acids: CASSLGDRGDYEQYF. The CDR3 nucleotides are TGTGCCAGCAGCTTGGGGGACAGGGGGGACTACGAGCAGTACTTC.

The V and J genes are TRBV2 and TRBJ2-3; D is possibly TRBD2 (6 bases). The CDR3 extends over 16 amino acids. Trimming removed 1 base from V and 6 bases from J, with 17 bases in between. From germline, CDR1 is SNHLY and CDR2 FYNNEI. The CDR3 DNA is TGTGCCAGCAGTGAAGATATTGGAGGGTACAAGGATACGCAGTATTTT. Translating gives CASSEDIGGYKDTQYF.

DNA of the CDR3: TGCAGCGTGGACAGGGGCACTGAAGCTTTCTTT. It yields the protein CSVDRGTEAFF. V and J are TRBV29-1 and TRBJ1-1, with TRBD1 matching over 9 bases. Per germline, CDR1 SQVTM and CDR2 ANQGSEA. The junction had 0 bases not matched to a gene; V was cut back by 6 bases and J by 4 bases. This CDR3 is 11 amino acids long.

The V call is TRBV7-9, the J call TRBJ1-6, with D uncertain. With 1 base removed from V and 5 bases from J, the gap between germline ends came to 12 bases. Germline loops: CDR1 SEHNR, CDR2 FQNEAQ (reference sequence). CDR3 length equals 16 residues. CDR3 protein: CASSLGVVVHNSPLHF. In DNA, the CDR3 is TGTGCCAGCAGCTTAGGAGTAGTGGTGCATAATTCACCCCTCCACTTT.

V and J are TRBV15 and TRBJ1-2, with a tentative D call TRBD1 (5 bases). With 1 base removed from V and 5 bases from J, the gap between germline ends came to 17 bases. Germline lookup yields CDR1 LNHNV and CDR2 YYDKDF (reference sequence). The CDR3 covers 16 residues. The CDR3: CATSRGTGPDRYGYTF. Written as DNA, the CDR3 is TGTGCCACCAGCAGAGGAACAGGCCCCGATCGTTATGGCTACACCTTC.

The chain employs TRBV6-1 and TRBJ1-6; D is undetermined. This CDR3 has 14 amino acids. Trimming removed 3 bases from V and 7 bases from J, with 10 bases in between. Germline CDR1 is MNHNS and CDR2 is SASEGT. In nucleotides, the CDR3 is TGTGCCAGCAGTGATGCGGCCCAAAATTCACCCCTCCACTTT. Residues: CASSDAAQNSPLHF.

V usage is TRBV7-6 and J usage is TRBJ1-6; 10 nucleotides agree with TRBD1. The CDR3 totals 16 residues. J was trimmed by 10 bases and V by 2 bases; bases with no gene match: 8. CDR1 and CDR2 from the germline V gene are SGHVS and FNYEAQ. The CDR3 nucleotides read TGTGCCAGCAGCTTACAACCGGGACAGGGGCGGTCACCCCTCCACTTT. It specifies CASSLQPGQGRSPLHF.

The chain employs TRBV27 and TRBJ1-1, with D maybe TRBD1 (6 bases). The CDR3 totals 13 residues. Germline V gene lookup returns CDR1 MNHEY and CDR2 SMNVEV (reference sequence). The V gene lost 8 bases and the J gene lost 4 bases, with 14 bases spanning the gap. The CDR3 DNA sequence: TGTGCCAGCCAGGACTTCAGGGGCACTGAAGCTTTCTTT. This translates into CASQDFRGTEAFF.

This chain joins TRBV6-6 and TRBJ2-3; 11 bases map to TRBD1. Germline V gene lookup returns CDR1 MNHNY and CDR2 SVGAGI (reference sequence). This CDR3 contains 16 residues. Trimming at V came to 4 bases and at J to 5 bases, leaving 8 bases not matched to a gene. CDR3 protein: CASSSTGQGAGDTQYF. As DNA, the CDR3 is TGTGCCAGCAGTTCTACCGGACAGGGGGCTGGAGATACGCAGTATTTT.

The chain links TRBV10-2 to TRBJ2-7; D is unresolved. V was trimmed by 3 bases and J by 0 bases, leaving 3 bases between them. Germline V gives CDR1 WSHSY, CDR2 SAAADI. CDR3 length: 12 amino acids. CDR3 protein: CASSDLSYEQYF. The CDR3 bases are TGCGCCAGCAGTGACCTCTCCTACGAGCAGTACTTC.

This chain uses TRBV7-6 with TRBJ1-1; no reliable D call. This CDR3 spans 13 amino acids. The V gene lost 0 bases and the J gene lost 5 bases, with 7 bases spanning the gap. Germline V gene lookup returns CDR1 SGHVS and CDR2 FNYEAQ. CDR3 DNA sequence: TGTGCCAGCAGCTTAGCGCTAATGACTGAAGCTTTCTTT. This translates into CASSLALMTEAFF.

The chain employs TRBV10-1 and TRBJ2-5, with D possibly matching TRBD2 (6 bases). The length of the CDR3 is 13 residues. Per germline, CDR1 WNHNN and CDR2 SYGVQD (reference sequence). V was cut by 8 bases and J by 3 bases, with 13 bases left in between. CDR3 amino acids: CASGGLSEETQYF. Written as DNA, the CDR3 is TGCGCCAGCGGGGGACTTTCCGAAGAGACCCAGTACTTC.

Remarks on this clone: Its ends do not fully match the called genes, so a read error is possible. The chain joins TRBV7-9 to TRBJ2-2; D is unresolved. CDR3 length: 17 residues. Looked up from germline, CDR1 is SEHNR and CDR2 is FQNEAQ (reference sequence). The CDR3 bases are TGTTCCAGCAGCTTAGGACGATCGGCAGGTGACACCGGGGAGCTGTTTTTT. Its protein is CSSSLGRSAGDTGELFF.